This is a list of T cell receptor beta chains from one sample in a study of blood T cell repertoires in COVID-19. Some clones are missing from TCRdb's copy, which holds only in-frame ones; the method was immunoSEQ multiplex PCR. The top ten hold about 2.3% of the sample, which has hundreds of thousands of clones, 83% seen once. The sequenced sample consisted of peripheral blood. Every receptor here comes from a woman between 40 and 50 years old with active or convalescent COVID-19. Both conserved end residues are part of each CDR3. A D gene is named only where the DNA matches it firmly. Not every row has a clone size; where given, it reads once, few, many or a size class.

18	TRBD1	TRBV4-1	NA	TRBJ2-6	TGCGCCAGCAGCCCATCCGGGACAGGGGCCCCTGGGGCCAACGTCCTGACTTTC	CASSPSGTGAPGANVLTF
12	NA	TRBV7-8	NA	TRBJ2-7	TGTGCCAGCAGCTTACTCTCCTCCGAGCAGTACTTC	CASSLLSSEQYF
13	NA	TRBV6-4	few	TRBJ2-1	TGTGCCAGCAGTGTTACTTACGAGGATGAGCAGTTCTTC	CASSVTYEDEQFF
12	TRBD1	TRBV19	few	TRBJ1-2	TGTGCCGGAAGGGACAGCTACTATGGCTACACCTTC	CAGRDSYYGYTF
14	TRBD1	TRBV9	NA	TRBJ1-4	TGTGCCAGCAGCTCCGGGACAGGGAATGAAAAACTGTTTTTT	CASSSGTGNEKLFF
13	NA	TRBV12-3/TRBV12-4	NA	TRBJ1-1	TGTGCCAGCAGTTTTGGGGGCGAGGATGAAGCTTTCTTT	CASSFGGEDEAFF
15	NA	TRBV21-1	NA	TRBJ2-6	TGTGCCAGCAGGTACAGGGCCCGGGGGGCCAACGTCCTGACTTTC	CASRYRARGANVLTF
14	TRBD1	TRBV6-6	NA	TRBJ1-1	TGTGCCAGCAGTACAGGGGGCGAGAACACTGAAGCTTTCTTT	CASSTGGENTEAFF
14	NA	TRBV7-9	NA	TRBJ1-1	TGTGCCAGCAGCTTAAGAGACAGTGACACTGAAGCTTTCTTT	CASSLRDSDTEAFF
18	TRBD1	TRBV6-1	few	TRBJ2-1	TGTGCCAGCAGTGAATTCTTTTGGCGGACAGGGGCGCCCAATGAGCAGTTCTTC	CASSEFFWRTGAPNEQFF